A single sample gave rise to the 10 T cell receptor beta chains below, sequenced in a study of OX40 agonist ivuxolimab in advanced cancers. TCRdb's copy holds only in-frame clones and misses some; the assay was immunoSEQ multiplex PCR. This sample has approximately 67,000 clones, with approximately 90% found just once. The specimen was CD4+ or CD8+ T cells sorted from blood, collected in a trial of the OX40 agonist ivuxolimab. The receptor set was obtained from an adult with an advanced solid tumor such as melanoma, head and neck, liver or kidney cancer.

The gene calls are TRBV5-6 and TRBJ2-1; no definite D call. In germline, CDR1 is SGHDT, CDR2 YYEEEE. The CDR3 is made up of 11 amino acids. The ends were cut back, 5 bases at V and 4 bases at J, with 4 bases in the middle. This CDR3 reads CASSSYNEQFF. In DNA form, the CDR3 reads TGTGCCAGCAGTTCGTACAATGAGCAGTTCTTC.

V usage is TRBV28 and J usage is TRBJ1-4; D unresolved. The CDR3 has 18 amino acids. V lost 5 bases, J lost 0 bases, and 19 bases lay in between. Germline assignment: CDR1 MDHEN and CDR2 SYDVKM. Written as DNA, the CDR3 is TGTGCCAGCAGTCCTTCATGGTGGGGAGTCCCAACTAATGAAAAACTGTTTTTT. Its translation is CASSPSWWGVPTNEKLFF.

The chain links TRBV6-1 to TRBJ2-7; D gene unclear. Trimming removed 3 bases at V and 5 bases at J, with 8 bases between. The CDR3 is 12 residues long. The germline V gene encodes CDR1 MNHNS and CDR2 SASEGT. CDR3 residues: CASSDLGNEQYF. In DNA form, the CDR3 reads TGTGCCAGCAGTGATTTGGGAAACGAGCAGTACTTC.

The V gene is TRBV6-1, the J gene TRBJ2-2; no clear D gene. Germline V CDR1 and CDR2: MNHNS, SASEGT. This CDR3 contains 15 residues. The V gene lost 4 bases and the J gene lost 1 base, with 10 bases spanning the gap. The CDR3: CASSAWGMNTGELFF. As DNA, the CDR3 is TGTGCCAGCAGTGCGTGGGGAATGAACACCGGGGAGCTGTTTTTT.

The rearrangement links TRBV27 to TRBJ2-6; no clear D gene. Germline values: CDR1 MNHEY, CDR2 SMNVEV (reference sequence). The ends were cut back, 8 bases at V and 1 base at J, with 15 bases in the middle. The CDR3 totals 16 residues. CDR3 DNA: TGTGCCAGCGCCGTCCTTGAGCTTTCTGGGGCCAACGTCCTGACTTTC. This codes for CASAVLELSGANVLTF.

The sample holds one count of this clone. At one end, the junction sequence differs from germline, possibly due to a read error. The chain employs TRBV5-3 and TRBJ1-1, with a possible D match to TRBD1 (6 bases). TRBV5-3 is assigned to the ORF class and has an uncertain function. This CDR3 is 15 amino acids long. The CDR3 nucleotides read TGTGCCAGCAGCTATTGGGGGGGCGTGAACACTGAAGCTTTCTTT. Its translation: CASSYWGGVNTEAFF.

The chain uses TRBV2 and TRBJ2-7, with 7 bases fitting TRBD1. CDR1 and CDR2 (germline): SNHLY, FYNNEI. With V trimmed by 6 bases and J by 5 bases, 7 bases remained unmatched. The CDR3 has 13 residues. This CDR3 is CASSPRTGDEQYF. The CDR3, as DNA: TGTGCCAGCAGCCCAAGGACAGGTGACGAGCAGTACTTC. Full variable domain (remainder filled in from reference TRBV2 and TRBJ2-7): EPEVTQTPSHQVTQMGQEVILRCVPISNHLYFYWYRQILGQKVEFLVSFYNNEISEKSEIFDDQFSVERPDGSNFTLKIRSTKLEDSAMYFCASSPRTGDEQYFGPGTRLTVT.

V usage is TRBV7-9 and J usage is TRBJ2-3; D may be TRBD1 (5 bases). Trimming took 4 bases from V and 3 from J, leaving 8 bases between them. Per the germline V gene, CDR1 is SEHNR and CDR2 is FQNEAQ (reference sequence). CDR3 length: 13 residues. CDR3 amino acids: CASSYDSTDTQYF. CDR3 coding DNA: TGTGCCAGCAGCTACGACAGTACAGATACGCAGTATTTT.

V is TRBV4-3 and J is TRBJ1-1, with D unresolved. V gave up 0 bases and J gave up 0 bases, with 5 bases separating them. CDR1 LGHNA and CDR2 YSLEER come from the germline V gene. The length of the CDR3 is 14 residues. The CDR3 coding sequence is TGCGCCAGCAGCCAAGACAGGATGAACACTGAAGCTTTCTTT. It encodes CASSQDRMNTEAFF.

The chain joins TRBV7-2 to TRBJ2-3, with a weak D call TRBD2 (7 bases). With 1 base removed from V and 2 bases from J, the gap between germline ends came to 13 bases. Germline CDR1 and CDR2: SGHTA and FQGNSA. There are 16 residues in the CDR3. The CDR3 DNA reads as TGTGCCAGCAGCTTAGTTGCGGGGGCCCACACAGATACGCAGTATTTT. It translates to CASSLVAGAHTDTQYF.